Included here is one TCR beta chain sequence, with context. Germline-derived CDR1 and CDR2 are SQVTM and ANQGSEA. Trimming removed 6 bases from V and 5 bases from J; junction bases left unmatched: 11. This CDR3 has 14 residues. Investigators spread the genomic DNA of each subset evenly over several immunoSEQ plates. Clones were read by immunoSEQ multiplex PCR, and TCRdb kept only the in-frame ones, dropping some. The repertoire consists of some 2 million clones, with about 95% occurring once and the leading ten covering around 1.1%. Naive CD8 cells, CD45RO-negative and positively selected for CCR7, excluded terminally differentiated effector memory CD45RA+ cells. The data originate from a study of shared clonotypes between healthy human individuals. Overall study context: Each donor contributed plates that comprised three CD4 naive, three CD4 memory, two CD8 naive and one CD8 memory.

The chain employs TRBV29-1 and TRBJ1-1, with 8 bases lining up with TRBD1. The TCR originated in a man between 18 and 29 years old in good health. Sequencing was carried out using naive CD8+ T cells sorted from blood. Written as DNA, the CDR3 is TGCAGCGTCCCGCCCCAGGGGGCCGGAACTGAAGCTTTCTTT. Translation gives CSVPPQGAGTEAFF.